A selection of T cell receptor beta chains follows, all from one sample in a study of blood T cell repertoires in COVID-19. The assay was immunoSEQ multiplex PCR, and TCRdb's table has in-frame clones only and misses some. The table records about 220,000 clones, almost 85% of them present only once. Sequenced: peripheral blood. The receptors here all came from a woman between 65 and 79 years old with COVID-19, enrolled during active disease. The conserved cysteine and the conserved F or W are not part of the CDR3 here. The order of the fields is J gene, V gene, CDR3 protein.

j_gene: TRBJ1-2
v_gene: TRBV2
CDR3aa: ASSELRGTSGYT

j_gene: TRBJ1-2
v_gene: TRBV3-1/TRBV3-2
CDR3aa: ASSQGQVSYGYT

j_gene: TRBJ1-5
v_gene: TRBV6-5
CDR3aa: ASSSVEGFGPQH

j_gene: TRBJ2-6
v_gene: TRBV9
CDR3aa: ASSPQGTGANVLT

j_gene: TRBJ1-2
v_gene: TRBV5-4
CDR3aa: ASNLWTGDYGYT

j_gene: TRBJ1-5
v_gene: TRBV19
CDR3aa: ASSGGTGKSNQPQH

j_gene: TRBJ2-1
v_gene: TRBV23-1
CDR3aa: ASSQRAGGFINEQF

j_gene: TRBJ1-6
v_gene: TRBV21-1
CDR3aa: ASQVTSGGENSPLH

j_gene: TRBJ1-1
v_gene: TRBV19
CDR3aa: ASSLTLNTEAF

j_gene: TRBJ2-5
v_gene: TRBV5-4
CDR3aa: ASSSRDRETQY

j_gene: TRBJ1-1
v_gene: TRBV30
CDR3aa: AWSARTSVNTEAF

j_gene: TRBJ2-5
v_gene: TRBV7-3
CDR3aa: ASSLSSGGASETQY

j_gene: TRBJ1-4
v_gene: TRBV19
CDR3aa: ASSWWKEANEKLF

j_gene: TRBJ2-1
v_gene: TRBV6-1
CDR3aa: ASSDRGGSYNEQF

j_gene: TRBJ2-5
v_gene: TRBV7-2
CDR3aa: ASSLLPGRAGETQY

j_gene: TRBJ2-1
v_gene: TRBV7-2
CDR3aa: ASSWGGSGYNEQF

j_gene: TRBJ1-5
v_gene: TRBV19
CDR3aa: ASTPWGGLGVNQPQH

j_gene: TRBJ1-1
v_gene: TRBV29-1
CDR3aa: SGQTGANTEAF

j_gene: TRBJ2-7
v_gene: TRBV3-1/TRBV3-2
CDR3aa: ASSQDRGPYEQY

j_gene: TRBJ1-2
v_gene: TRBV13
CDR3aa: ASSLEMTQTSYGYT

j_gene: TRBJ1-1
v_gene: TRBV4-3
CDR3aa: ASSQDRWFQGEAF

j_gene: TRBJ1-2
v_gene: TRBV6-5
CDR3aa: ASRVSQGYGYT

j_gene: TRBJ2-1
v_gene: TRBV7-9
CDR3aa: ASSRTLWGNEQF

j_gene: TRBJ2-5
v_gene: TRBV7-8
CDR3aa: ASSQRGAGQETQY

j_gene: TRBJ2-7
v_gene: TRBV19
CDR3aa: ASSMGLAGAHEQY

j_gene: TRBJ2-1
v_gene: TRBV6-2/TRBV6-3
CDR3aa: ASSLQGKVEF

j_gene: TRBJ1-1
v_gene: TRBV6-2/TRBV6-3
CDR3aa: ASSYGQRSTEAF

j_gene: TRBJ2-2
v_gene: TRBV11-3
CDR3aa: ASSLGQTNTGELF

j_gene: TRBJ1-1
v_gene: TRBV6-5
CDR3aa: ASRETGNTEAF

j_gene: TRBJ1-4
v_gene: TRBV6-6
CDR3aa: ASRRTGATTNEKLF

j_gene: TRBJ1-1
v_gene: TRBV4-2
CDR3aa: ASSQDRAGVGTEAF

j_gene: TRBJ1-1
v_gene: TRBV2
CDR3aa: ATGPPQNTEAF

j_gene: TRBJ1-5
v_gene: TRBV6-1
CDR3aa: ASSEQGAYQPQH

j_gene: TRBJ1-6
v_gene: TRBV5-5
CDR3aa: ASSVGQKNSPLH

j_gene: TRBJ2-2
v_gene: TRBV19
CDR3aa: ASSMGAGGWNTGELF

j_gene: TRBJ2-1
v_gene: TRBV6-4
CDR3aa: ASSDVSGLEQF

j_gene: TRBJ2-2
v_gene: TRBV7-3
CDR3aa: ASNNGGPNTGELF

j_gene: TRBJ2-2
v_gene: TRBV18
CDR3aa: ASSTGGDTALEGLF

j_gene: TRBJ2-7
v_gene: TRBV5-1
CDR3aa: ASTSTSGSYEQY

j_gene: TRBJ2-1
v_gene: TRBV19
CDR3aa: ASSIGGLGDNEQF

j_gene: TRBJ2-3
v_gene: TRBV6-2/TRBV6-3
CDR3aa: ASSYSPGSGVRDTQY

j_gene: TRBJ2-7
v_gene: TRBV3-1/TRBV3-2
CDR3aa: ASSQDNYLEQY

j_gene: TRBJ1-1
v_gene: TRBV11-3
CDR3aa: ASSPAPTGAGAF

j_gene: TRBJ2-2
v_gene: TRBV6-1
CDR3aa: ASSEVRAGSGELF

j_gene: TRBJ1-2
v_gene: TRBV20-1
CDR3aa: SARDSYGYT